This T cell receptor beta chain was documented in a study of OX40 agonist ivuxolimab in advanced cancers. General notes on the study: Ivuxolimab was a fully human IgG2 agonistic monoclonal antibody targeting the costimulatory receptor OX40 (CD134). The paper describes the monotherapy dose-escalation part (N ≈ 52 patients) of the phase I trial of ivuxolimab. The purpose of peripheral TCRbeta sequencing was to test whether ivuxolimab changed TCR sequence diversity and led to clonal T-cell expansion. Intravenous ivuxolimab was administered to patients every 2 weeks at six dose levels: 0.01, 0.1, 0.3, 1.5, 3 and 10 mg/kg. Prior anti-PD-1, anti-PD-L1 or anti-CTLA-4 therapy was permitted, and approximately 41% of dose-escalation patients had received checkpoint inhibitors. Of the roughly 51 patients in dose escalation, about 20 had hepatocellular carcinoma, some 15 had melanoma, 9 had renal cell carcinoma and 9 had head and neck cancer. Three dose-escalation patients achieved partial responses, one with hepatocellular carcinoma and two with cutaneous melanoma. In the dose-escalation cohort, approximately 80% of patients were male, and the mean age was roughly 60 years with a range of about 23 to 79. The study at large found these results: Partial responders in the 0.1-3.0 mg/kg groups had among the lowest normalized peripheral clonal expansion, especially among CD8+ T cells. At doses from 0.1 to 3.0 mg/kg, clonal expansion was seen in both CD4+ and CD8+ blood T cells between baseline and week 6. The antigen specificity of the peripheral T cells that underwent clonal expansion was not determined. Low levels of normalized T-cell clonal expansion were also shown by some nonresponding patients. After ivuxolimab, more expanded clones were found on average in CD8+ T cells than in CD4+ T cells.

Patients with a history of autoimmune disease or receiving systemic immunosuppression were excluded from the trial. Peripheral blood for TCR sequencing was collected from all dose cohorts at baseline, on cycle 4 day 1, and on cycle 7 day 1. The samples were taken from a phase I, first-in-human, multicenter, open-label dose-escalation trial of ivuxolimab. Adults with locally advanced or metastatic melanoma, renal cell carcinoma, hepatocellular carcinoma or head and neck squamous cell carcinoma were enrolled in the trial. CD4+ and CD8+ T cells were sorted separately from peripheral blood before TCR sequencing. A word on this clone: Its cognate antigen has yet to be identified. Base qualities are not at hand, and no much larger clone is one base apart.

For sequencing of the TCRbeta CDR3 region, genomic DNA was extracted from the sorted cells. The immunoSEQ Assay was used to sequence the TCRbeta CDR3 regions. Entries here come from immuneACCESS through TCRdb and include only in-frame sequences with V and J called. Some clones fail to appear in such tables; in the studies checked, an unresolved V gene covers under half of the shortfall, and the cause of the remainder is unknown. The sample has under 60,000 clones on record, 75% to 90% of them singletons. The ten largest clones take up around 4.8% of the sample. Including cysteine and phenylalanine, the CDR3 has 13 amino acids. Only the CDR3 DNA stays, 39 bases, in frame from base 1. V drops 5 bases and J drops 6 bases, leaving 14 bases in between. CDR1 and CDR2 (SGHVS, FQNEAQ) derive from the germline V gene.

This clonotype was obtained from an adult with an advanced solid tumor such as melanoma, head and neck, liver or kidney cancer. This receptor chain uses TRBV7-8 and TRBJ2-7; matching of 5 bases hints at TRBD2 as the D gene. Sequenced material: CD4+ or CD8+ T cells sorted from blood, taken in a trial of the OX40 agonist ivuxolimab. The CDR3 corresponds to CASSLGKISEQYF. The DNA sequence reads TGTGCCAGCAGCCTCGGGAAAATCTCCGAGCAGTACTTC.